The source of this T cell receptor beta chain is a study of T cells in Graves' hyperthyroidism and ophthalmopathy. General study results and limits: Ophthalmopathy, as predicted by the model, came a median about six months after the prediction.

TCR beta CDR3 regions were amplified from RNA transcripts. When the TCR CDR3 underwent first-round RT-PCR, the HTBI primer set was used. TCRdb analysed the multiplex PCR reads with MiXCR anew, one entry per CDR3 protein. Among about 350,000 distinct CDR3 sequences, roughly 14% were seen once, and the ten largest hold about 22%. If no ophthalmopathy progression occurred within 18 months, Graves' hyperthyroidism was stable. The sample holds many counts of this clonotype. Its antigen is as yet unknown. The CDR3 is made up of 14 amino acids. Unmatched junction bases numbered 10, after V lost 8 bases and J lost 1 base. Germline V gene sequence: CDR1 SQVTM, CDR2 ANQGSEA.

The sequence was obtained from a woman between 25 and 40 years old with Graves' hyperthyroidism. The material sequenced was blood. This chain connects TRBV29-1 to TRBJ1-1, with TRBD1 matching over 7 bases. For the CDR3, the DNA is TGCAGCTCTCGTGGGGGGACAGCGAACACTGAAGCTTTCTTT. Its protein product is CSSRGGTANTEAFF. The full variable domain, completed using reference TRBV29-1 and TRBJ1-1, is SAVISQKPSRDICQRGTSLTIQCQVDSQVTMMFWYRQQPGQSLTLIATANQGSEATYESGFVIDKFPISRPNLTFSTLTVSNMSPEDSSIYLCSSRGGTANTEAFFGQGTRLTVV.